This TCR beta chain was found in a study of T-cell reconstitution after alpha-beta-depleted transplantation in children. Study-wide points: Reports say that about two months after transplant, the alpha-beta T cells came out of several hundred graft clones that had expanded. T-cell counts and diversity at one year following transplant were attributed mainly to newly produced T cells.

TCRbeta library preparation incorporated unique molecular identifiers. TCRdb independently ran MiXCR on the PCR reads; one entry per CDR3 protein. Here the sample spans approximately 400,000 distinct CDR3 sequences, around 15% being singletons. With V trimmed by 7 bases and J by 6 bases, 10 bases remained unmatched. Germline V gene sequence: CDR1 KGHDR, CDR2 SFDVKD. The CDR3 is made up of 16 amino acids. This clonotype has only a few counts. Its antigen remains unknown. The source was PBMCs, mostly from graft donor cells, collected 360 days after TCRalphabeta/CD19-depleted stem cell transplant. This chain uses TRBV24-1 with TRBJ2-1, with TRBD2 identical over 11 bases. The sequence was obtained from a boy younger than two who had a stem cell transplant for Wiskott-Aldrich syndrome, so the T cells may come from the graft donor. The CDR3 loop reads CATSPTSGRPFNEQFF. The CDR3 bases are TGTGCCACCAGCCCTACTAGCGGGAGACCATTCAATGAGCAGTTCTTC.